These T cell receptor beta chains were read from a single sample in a study of CD8+ T cells in alopecia areata. Data came from immunoSEQ multiplex PCR; TCRdb stores just in-frame clones and leaves some out. The data contain around 270,000 clones, over 45% of them singletons. Sequences were derived from CD4+ T cells sorted from blood, sampled at week 24, from a patient treated with tofacitinib. Receptor source: a human donor with alopecia areata. The CDR3 runs from the conserved cysteine through the conserved F or W. A D gene is named only where the DNA matches it firmly. Expanded clones are given a class, and other clones once, few, many or no size at all.

V gene,J gene,D gene,clone size,CDR3 protein,CDR3 DNA
TRBV2,TRBJ1-2,TRBD1,.,CASSDRTGAYGYTF,TGTGCCAGCAGTGATAGAACAGGGGCCTATGGCTACACCTTC
TRBV4-1,TRBJ2-2,TRBD2,.,CASSHAGGQTGELFF,TGTGCCAGCAGCCATGCGGGGGGGCAGACCGGGGAGCTGTTTTTT
TRBV2,TRBJ2-2,.,few,CASSSILVPGELFF,TGTGCCAGCAGTTCGATTTTAGTACCCGGGGAGCTGTTTTTT
TRBV29-1,TRBJ1-1,.,few,CSVDGASDTEAFF,TGCAGCGTTGATGGGGCTTCGGACACTGAAGCTTTCTTT
TRBV5-6,TRBJ2-1,TRBD1,few,CASSEVGGQDGQFF,TGTGCCAGCAGCGAAGTAGGGGGCCAAGACGGGCAGTTCTTC
TRBV7-9,TRBJ1-6,.,.,CASSLAQGGDSPLHF,TGTGCCAGCAGCTTAGCGCAGGGAGGGGATTCACCCCTCCACTTT
TRBV29-1,TRBJ2-5,TRBD1,few,CSVGPGGVPWGETQYF,TGCAGCGTTGGCCCAGGGGGCGTCCCTTGGGGGGAGACCCAGTACTTC
TRBV7-2,TRBJ1-5,.,.,CASSLIDRYQPQHF,TGTGCCAGCAGCTTAATCGACCGCTATCAGCCCCAGCATTTT
TRBV7-8,TRBJ1-6,TRBD1,.,CASRGQGESPLHF,TGTGCCAGCAGAGGACAGGGCGAATCACCCCTCCACTTT
TRBV30,TRBJ1-6,TRBD1,.,CAWSFPGQSSPLHF,TGTGCCTGGAGTTTTCCGGGACAGTCTTCACCCCTCCACTTT
TRBV7-9,TRBJ2-5,TRBD1,.,CASSDRESETQYF,TGTGCCAGCAGCGACAGGGAAAGTGAGACCCAGTACTTC
TRBV2,TRBJ1-5,TRBD1,.,CASTPGEGTGQPQHF,TGTGCCAGCACCCCTGGGGAGGGGACAGGACAGCCCCAGCATTTT
TRBV6-6,TRBJ2-5,.,.,CASSFGVQETQYF,TGTGCCAGCAGTTTCGGGGTCCAAGAGACCCAGTACTTC
TRBV2,TRBJ1-1,.,.,CASNPTRAAHTEAFF,TGTGCCAGCAATCCTACTAGGGCCGCCCACACTGAAGCTTTCTTT
TRBV9,TRBJ2-7,TRBD2,few,CASSLGLADYEQYF,TGTGCCAGCAGCCTGGGACTAGCAGATTACGAGCAGTACTTC
TRBV14,TRBJ1-1,.,.,CASSPFSVRGTEAFF,TGTGCCAGCAGCCCATTCAGTGTTAGGGGGACTGAAGCTTTCTTT
TRBV7-8,TRBJ1-5,.,once,CASSLARQGNNQPQHF,TGTGCCAGCAGCTTAGCGCGGCAGGGGAACAATCAGCCCCAGCATTTT
TRBV6-5,TRBJ2-7,.,once,CASSYLGGREQYF,TGTGCCAGCAGTTACCTGGGGGGAAGAGAGCAGTACTTC
TRBV28,TRBJ1-6,.,.,CASSLPAGERSPLHF,TGTGCCAGCAGTTTGCCTGCAGGGGAGCGTTCACCCCTCCACTTT
TRBV30,TRBJ1-5,.,.,CAWGTSNQPQHF,TGTGCCTGGGGGACTAGCAATCAGCCCCAGCATTTT
TRBV14,TRBJ2-3,.,few,CASSWSTDTQYF,TGTGCCAGCAGCTGGAGCACAGATACGCAGTATTTT
TRBV4-1,TRBJ2-5,TRBD2,.,CASSQEVAGAQETQYF,TGCGCCAGCAGCCAAGAGGTAGCGGGGGCCCAAGAGACCCAGTACTTC
TRBV7-2,TRBJ2-3,.,.,CASSSQGIHTDTQYF,TGTGCCAGCAGTTCTCAGGGCATACACACAGATACGCAGTATTTT
TRBV30,TRBJ2-2,TRBD1,few,CAWRRTGNTGELFF,TGTGCCTGGAGGAGGACAGGGAACACCGGGGAGCTGTTTTTT
TRBV30,TRBJ1-2,TRBD1,.,CAWTRGRQGSYGYTF,TGTGCCTGGACGAGGGGTAGACAGGGGAGCTATGGCTACACCTTC
TRBV5-4,TRBJ2-5,.,.,CASSADRRRGPGETQYF,TGTGCCAGCAGCGCGGACCGGAGACGGGGGCCGGGGGAGACCCAGTACTTC
TRBV18,TRBJ1-1,.,.,CASSPQESLNTEAFF,TGTGCCAGCTCACCACAGGAGTCCTTGAACACTGAAGCTTTCTTT
TRBV9,TRBJ2-7,.,.,CASSPDSYEQYF,TGTGCCAGCAGCCCGGACTCCTACGAGCAGTACTTC
TRBV30,TRBJ1-5,TRBD1,.,CAWSRDRGNQPQHF,TGTGCCTGGAGTCGGGACAGGGGCAATCAGCCCCAGCATTTT
TRBV2,TRBJ1-1,TRBD1,.,CASKLRQGKNTEAFF,TGTGCCAGCAAGCTCCGACAGGGGAAGAACACTGAAGCTTTCTTT
TRBV30,TRBJ1-2,.,.,CAWRVMDLAYGYTF,TGTGCCTGGAGAGTCATGGACCTGGCTTATGGCTACACCTTC
TRBV7-9,TRBJ2-5,.,.,CTSSNFRDIAETQYF,TGTACCAGCAGCAACTTCCGGGACATCGCAGAGACCCAGTACTTC
TRBV5-1,TRBJ2-1,.,.,CASSLGPGRGANEQFF,TGCGCCAGCAGCTTGGGGCCGGGGCGGGGAGCTAATGAGCAGTTCTTC
TRBV6-5,TRBJ1-1,.,once,CASSEVRQLEAFF,TGTGCCAGCAGTGAAGTCCGACAGCTGGAAGCTTTCTTT
TRBV4-2,TRBJ1-2,TRBD1,.,CASSQEGQRLYGYTF,TGTGCCAGCAGCCAAGAGGGACAGAGACTATATGGCTACACCTTC
TRBV4-1,TRBJ1-6,TRBD1,.,CASSQDLKPRDRGPLHF,TGCGCCAGCAGCCAAGATCTCAAACCCCGGGACAGGGGACCCCTCCACTTT
TRBV20-1,TRBJ2-5,.,.,CSARSQETQYF,TGCAGTGCCCGAAGCCAAGAGACCCAGTACTTC
TRBV15,TRBJ1-4,.,few,CATSRGHGEKLFF,TGTGCCACCTCCCGGGGGCATGGTGAAAAACTGTTTTTT
TRBV28,TRBJ2-6,.,few,CASRQGSGANVLTF,TGTGCCAGCAGACAGGGCTCTGGGGCCAACGTCCTGACTTTC
TRBV2,TRBJ1-6,.,.,CASSLRPVQPAASPLHF,TGTGCCAGCAGCCTCCGCCCGGTTCAGCCGGCCGCTTCACCCCTCCACTTT
TRBV5-6,TRBJ2-1,.,.,CASSLGTEQFF,TGTGCCAGCAGCTTAGGGACGGAGCAGTTCTTC
TRBV25-1,TRBJ2-5,.,few,CASSEIETQYF,TGTGCCAGCAGTGAGATTGAGACCCAGTACTTC
TRBV4-2,TRBJ2-2,TRBD2,.,CASSQVGEGGELFF,TGTGCCAGCAGCCAAGTGGGGGAGGGCGGGGAGCTGTTTTTT
TRBV29-1,TRBJ2-5,TRBD2,few,CSVHTGGAETQYF,TGCAGCGTTCATACCGGGGGGGCCGAGACCCAGTACTTC
TRBV30,TRBJ2-7,.,.,CAWSGGFVYEQYF,TGTGCCTGGAGTGGAGGGTTCGTTTACGAGCAGTACTTC
TRBV6-6,TRBJ2-3,.,.,CASVLRDMNTDTQYF,TGTGCCAGCGTACTGAGAGACATGAACACAGATACGCAGTATTTT
TRBV9,TRBJ2-2,TRBD2,.,CASKRTSGNGELFF,TGTGCCAGCAAGAGGACTAGCGGTAACGGGGAGCTGTTTTTT
TRBV29-1,TRBJ2-7,TRBD1,.,CSVEALGTGRTYEQYF,TGCAGCGTTGAAGCACTCGGGACAGGGCGTACTTACGAGCAGTACTTC
TRBV5-4,TRBJ2-3,.,.,CASSSVTRNSQYF,TGTGCCAGCAGCTCGGTAACGAGGAACTCGCAGTATTTT
TRBV30,TRBJ2-2,.,few,CAWMRPDSGTGELFF,TGTGCCTGGATGCGCCCGGACAGCGGCACCGGGGAGCTGTTTTTT
TRBV30,TRBJ2-3,.,.,CALLGGRPDTQYF,TGTGCCTTACTTGGGGGGAGACCAGATACGCAGTATTTT
TRBV30,TRBJ2-3,.,.,CAWKWDTSTDTQYF,TGTGCCTGGAAATGGGATACTAGCACAGATACGCAGTATTTT
TRBV4-1,TRBJ2-3,TRBD2,.,CASSQDRGGADTQYF,TGCGCCAGCAGCCAAGATCGCGGGGGGGCGGATACGCAGTATTTT
TRBV30,TRBJ1-5,.,.,CAWSLAASNQPQHF,TGTGCCTGGAGTTTGGCCGCTAGCAATCAGCCCCAGCATTTT
TRBV29-1,TRBJ2-1,TRBD1,.,CSVGQGANEQFF,TGCAGCGTTGGACAGGGGGCGAATGAGCAGTTCTTC
TRBV18,TRBJ2-3,.,.,CASSPQGTSTDTQYF,TGTGCCAGCTCACCACAGGGCACTAGCACAGATACGCAGTATTTT
TRBV30,TRBJ1-1,TRBD1,once,CAWRTGTEDSEAFF,TGTGCCTGGAGGACGGGGACAGAGGACTCGGAAGCTTTCTTT
TRBV4-2,TRBJ1-2,TRBD1,.,CASSPDREYGYTF,TGTGCCAGCAGCCCGGACAGGGAATATGGCTACACCTTC
TRBV29-1,TRBJ1-2,TRBD1,few,CSVDLDRANYGYTF,TGCAGCGTTGACCTGGACAGGGCCAACTATGGCTACACCTTC
TRBV2,TRBJ2-3,.,.,CASSGTRGPDTQYF,TGTGCCAGCAGTGGGACCCGAGGACCGGATACGCAGTATTTT